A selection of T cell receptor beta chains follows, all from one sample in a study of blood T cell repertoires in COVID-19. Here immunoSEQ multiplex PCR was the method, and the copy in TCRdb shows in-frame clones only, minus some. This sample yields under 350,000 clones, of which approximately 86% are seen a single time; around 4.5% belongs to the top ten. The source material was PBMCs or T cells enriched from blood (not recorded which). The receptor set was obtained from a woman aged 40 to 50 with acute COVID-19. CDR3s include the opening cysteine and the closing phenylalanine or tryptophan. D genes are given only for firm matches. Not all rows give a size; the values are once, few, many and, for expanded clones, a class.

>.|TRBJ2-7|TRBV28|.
TGTGCCAGCAGTTTTAACAGGGTTGGAAACGAGCAGTACTTC
CASSFNRVGNEQYF
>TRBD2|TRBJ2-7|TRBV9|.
TGTGCCAGCAGCGCAGCTAGCGGGATTAGTACCTACGAGCAGTACTTC
CASSAASGISTYEQYF
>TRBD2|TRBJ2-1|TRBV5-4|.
TGTGCCAGCAGCTTACCGGGACTAGCGAGCAATGAGCAGTTCTTC
CASSLPGLASNEQFF
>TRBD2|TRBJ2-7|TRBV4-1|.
TGCGCCAGCAGCCAAGAGGGGACTAGCGGAACCTACGAGCAGTACTTC
CASSQEGTSGTYEQYF
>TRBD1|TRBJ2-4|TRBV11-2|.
TGTGCCAGCAGCTCCCTTTTTTCTTCCGGGACAGGGAAAAACATTCAGTACTTC
CASSSLFSSGTGKNIQYF
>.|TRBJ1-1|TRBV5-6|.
TGTGCCAGCAGCTCGATCCAGAAGGGGGAAACTGAAGCTTTCTTT
CASSSIQKGETEAFF
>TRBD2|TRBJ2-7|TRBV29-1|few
TGCAGCGTTGGCGGGGGCTACGAGCAGTACTTC
CSVGGGYEQYF
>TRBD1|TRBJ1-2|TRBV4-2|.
TGTGCCAGCAGCCAGCCGGACAGGGCACATGGCTACACCTTC
CASSQPDRAHGYTF
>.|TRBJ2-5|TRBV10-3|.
TGTGCCAGCGGGGAAGAGACCCAGTACTTC
CASGEETQYF
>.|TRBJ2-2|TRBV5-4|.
TGTGCCAGCAGCTCCCCCGAAGAACTGAACACCGGGGAGCTGTTTTTT
CASSSPEELNTGELFF
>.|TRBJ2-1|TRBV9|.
TGTGCCAGCAGCGTAGGTGGGGGCAGCAATGAGCAGTTCTTC
CASSVGGGSNEQFF
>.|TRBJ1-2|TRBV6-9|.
TGTGCCAGCAGTTATGGTTTGGGGAGGCCAACACTTGGCTTC
CASSYGLGRPTLGF
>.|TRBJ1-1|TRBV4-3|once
TGCGCCAGCGCTACAGGGTATGACACTGAAGCTTTCTTT
CASATGYDTEAFF
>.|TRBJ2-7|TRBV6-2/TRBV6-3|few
TGTGCCAGCAGTTACTCGAGTCTTCGCGAGCAGTACTTC
CASSYSSLREQYF
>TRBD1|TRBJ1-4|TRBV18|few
TGTGCCAGCTCACTAAAAGGCGGGACAGGGGGCGAAAAACTGTTTTTT
CASSLKGGTGGEKLFF
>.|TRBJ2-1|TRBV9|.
TGTGCCAGCAGCGTAATTGGCGGTGAGCAGTTCTTC
CASSVIGGEQFF
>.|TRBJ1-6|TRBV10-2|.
TGCGCCAGCAGTGAAAGGAGAAACTATAATTCACCCCTCCACTTT
CASSERRNYNSPLHF
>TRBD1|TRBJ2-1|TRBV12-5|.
TGTGCTAGTGTCAAGGGGGCGGAGCAGTTCTTC
CASVKGAEQFF
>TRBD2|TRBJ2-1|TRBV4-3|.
TGCGCCAGCAGCCAAGATTGGTCTAGCGGGAGGTTTGAGCAGTTCTTC
CASSQDWSSGRFEQFF
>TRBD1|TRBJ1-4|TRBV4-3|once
TGCGCCAGCAGCCAGACTGTAGGACAGGGGGCGACGGAAAAACTGTTTTTT
CASSQTVGQGATEKLFF
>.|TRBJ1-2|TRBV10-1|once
TGCGCCAGCACCGAACGCAAGCGGTATGGCTACACCTTC
CASTERKRYGYTF
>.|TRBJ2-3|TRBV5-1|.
TGCGCCAGCAGCTTGGGTGTGGGGCTAAGCACAGATACGCAGTATTTT
CASSLGVGLSTDTQYF
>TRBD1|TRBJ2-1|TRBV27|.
TGTGCCAGCAGTTGGCCGGGACAGAAACCCAATGAGCAGTTCTTC
CASSWPGQKPNEQFF
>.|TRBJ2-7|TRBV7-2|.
TGTGCCAGCAGCCCCTCCCACGAGCAGTACTTC
CASSPSHEQYF
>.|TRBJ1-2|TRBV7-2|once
TGTGCCAGCAGCGCGGCCCTGACAGTGACTAACTATGGCTACACCTTC
CASSAALTVTNYGYTF
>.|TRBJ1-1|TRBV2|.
TGTGCCAGCAGTCTACAGGGCAGTAACACTGAAGCTTTCTTT
CASSLQGSNTEAFF
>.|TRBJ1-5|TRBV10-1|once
TGCGCCAGCCCAGGGCGGCAGCCCCAGCATTTT
CASPGRQPQHF
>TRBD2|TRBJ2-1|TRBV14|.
TGTGCCAGCAGCCAAGATTTGACTAGCGGGGGGTTCCGCAATGAGCAGTTCTTC
CASSQDLTSGGFRNEQFF
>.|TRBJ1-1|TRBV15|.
TGTGCCACCAGCAGAGATCTTTTGGCAAATGAAGCTTTCTTT
CATSRDLLANEAFF
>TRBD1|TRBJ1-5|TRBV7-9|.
TGTGCCAGCAGCTTAACGACAGGGGGAGAGCCCCAGCATTTT
CASSLTTGGEPQHF
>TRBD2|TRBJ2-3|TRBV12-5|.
TGTGCTAGTGGTTTGGGGACTAGCGGGGCAGATACGCAGTATTTT
CASGLGTSGADTQYF
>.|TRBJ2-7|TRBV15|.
TGTGCCACCAGCAGCTACGGCTCCTACGAGCAGTACTTC
CATSSYGSYEQYF
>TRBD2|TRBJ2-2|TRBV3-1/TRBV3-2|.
TGTGCCAGCAGCCGGACACTAGCGGGGTCATCCACCGGGGAGCTGTTTTTT
CASSRTLAGSSTGELFF